Given below is one TCR beta chain in context. Its cognate antigen is unknown. V was cut by 5 bases and J by 3 bases, with 20 bases left in between. The CDR3 length is 16 residues. Germline V CDR1 and CDR2: MNHEY, SVGEGT. The data are from a study of CD4+ T cells in melanoma. Findings and caveats of the study: CD8+ T cell, macrophage and B cell function reportedly correlated with neoantigen-specific CD4+ T cells. Diverse differentiation states were reported for melanoma neoantigen-specific CD4+ T cells.

Sequenced by immunoSEQ multiplex PCR; TCRdb stores in-frame clones only, minus some. The table shows over 6,500 clones, with around 70% occurring only once. V usage is TRBV6-2 or TRBV6-3 and J usage is TRBJ2-7; D possibly uses TRBD1 or TRBD2 (5 bases each). The sequencing sample was made of cells from a culture (not recorded whether cultured in vitro). The clonotype was recovered from a human donor with melanoma. CDR3 nucleotides: TGTGCCAGCAGTACACCTCGGGACGGCCGATTCTACGAGCAGTACTTC. Translation gives CASSTPRDGRFYEQYF.